The 20 T cell receptor beta chains below come from one sample, sequenced in a study of T cell responses to AZD1222 COVID-19 vaccine. TCRdb keeps only in-frame clones here, not all; method: immunoSEQ multiplex PCR. The sample contains 150,000 to 200,000 clones, roughly 92% of which appear only once. This material consisted of peripheral blood, taken on day 0 of AZD1222 vaccination. The receptors were gathered from an adult in good health.

V is TRBV6-5 and J is TRBJ1-5; D is possibly TRBD1 (6 bases). This CDR3 is 14 amino acids long. CDR1 is MNHEY, CDR2 SVGAGI, per germline. Trimming removed 5 bases from V and 1 base from J, with 9 bases in between. Written as DNA, the CDR3 is TGTGCCAGCAGTCCAGACAGGAGCAATCAGCCCCAGCATTTT. Its protein is CASSPDRSNQPQHF.

This sequence joins TRBV5-4 and TRBJ2-3; D is perhaps TRBD2 (6 bases). The V end lost 4 bases, the J end lost 0 bases, and 9 bases lay between the germline ends. The CDR3 is 14 amino acids. Germline V CDR1 and CDR2: SGHNT, YYREEE (reference sequence). Here the CDR3 DNA reads TGTGCCAGCAGCGGGACTGGGAGCACAGATACGCAGTATTTT. Translating gives CASSGTGSTDTQYF.

The rearrangement links TRBV29-1 to TRBJ1-2; D gene ambiguous. V lost 6 bases to trimming and J lost 8 bases, with 19 bases between them. This CDR3 has 13 amino acids. CDR1 is SQVTM, CDR2 ANQGSEA, per germline. The CDR3 reads CSVTGLGYGGYTF. The DNA for the CDR3 is TGCAGCGTCACCGGGCTCGGTTATGGAGGCTACACCTTC.

The chain is built from TRBV18 and TRBJ1-6; perhaps TRBD1 as D (5 bases). The ends were cut back, 8 bases at V and 7 bases at J, with 15 bases in the middle. There are 14 residues in the CDR3. Germline V lookup: CDR1 KGHSH, CDR2 LQKENI. DNA of the CDR3: TGTGCCAGCGACAGAGGGCGGGCGAATTCACCCCTCCACTTT. This translates into CASDRGRANSPLHF.

This clone appeared a few times. The chain has TRBV6-2 or TRBV6-3 and TRBJ1-5; D is uncertain. The CDR3 spans 12 residues. The V end was cut by 2 bases, the J end by 7 bases, with 6 bases between. Germline-derived CDR1 and CDR2 are MNHEY and SVGEGT. This CDR3 reads CASSYIGQPQHF. The CDR3 DNA follows: TGTGCCAGCAGTTACATAGGCCAGCCCCAGCATTTT.

The gene calls are TRBV28 and TRBJ1-2; 7 nucleotides align to TRBD1. Germline trimming cut 5 bases from V and 5 bases from J; bases unmatched to any gene: 5. This CDR3 region has 13 residues. Germline-derived CDR1 and CDR2 are MDHEN and SYDVKM. CDR3 coding DNA: TGTGCCAGCAGTCGGGACAGCCCGTATGGCTACACCTTC. It translates to CASSRDSPYGYTF.

The chain is built from TRBV6-1 and TRBJ2-4; maybe TRBD2 (5 bases). The CDR3 is made up of 17 amino acids. The V and J ends lost 0 bases and 0 bases respectively, with 12 bases between them. Germline CDR1 reads MNHNS; CDR2 reads SASEGT. CDR3 coding DNA: TGTGCCAGCAGTGAAGCGCCTGGTCGGGGAGCCAAAAACATTCAGTACTTC. Its protein product is CASSEAPGRGAKNIQYF.

The V and J genes are TRBV3-1 (or the pseudogene TRBV3-2) and TRBJ1-5; D gene ambiguous. The V end lost 0 bases, the J end lost 6 bases, and 9 bases lay between the germline ends. Germline V gene sequence: CDR1 LGHDT, CDR2 YNNKEL (reference sequence). This CDR3 region has 14 residues. CDR3 protein: CASSQDIGRQPQHF. The CDR3 nucleotides read TGTGCCAGCAGCCAAGATATAGGGCGTCAGCCCCAGCATTTT.

CDR3 amino acids: CASSRTSGVPTDTQYF. DNA for the CDR3: TGCGCCAGCAGCAGGACTAGCGGGGTGCCCACAGATACGCAGTATTTT. The chain recombines TRBV5-1 with TRBJ2-3, with 12 bases that match TRBD2. Germline V gene lookup returns CDR1 SGHRS and CDR2 YFSETQ. The CDR3 length is 16 residues. The V and J ends lost 4 bases and 2 bases, in that order; junction bases with no gene match: 5.

This clone has only one observation. This chain uses TRBV9 with TRBJ1-1; the D gene is possibly TRBD1 (6 bases). The CDR3 is 13 amino acids. Deletions cut 5 bases from V and 1 base from J, with 9 bases between. CDR1 and CDR2 from the germline V gene are SGDLS and YYNGEE. This chain's CDR3 is CASRMTGNTEAFF. In DNA form, the CDR3 reads TGTGCCAGCAGAATGACAGGGAACACTGAAGCTTTCTTT.

This chain uses TRBV19 with TRBJ2-7; D gene ambiguous. Deletions cut 10 bases from V and 0 bases from J, with 13 bases between. From germline, CDR1 is LNHDA and CDR2 SQIVND (reference sequence). The CDR3 is made up of 13 amino acids. CDR3 sequence (DNA): TGTGCCACTAAGAGACGGAACTCCTACGAGCAGTACTTC. This encodes CATKRRNSYEQYF.

The CDR3 sequence: CASRAGQSNQPQHF. The DNA of the CDR3 is TGTGCCAGCAGGGCGGGACAGAGCAATCAGCCCCAGCATTTT. This chain links TRBV2 with TRBJ1-5, with TRBD1 matching 7 bases. The CDR3 covers 14 residues. In germline, CDR1 is SNHLY, CDR2 FYNNEI. The J segment lost 1 base and the V segment lost 6 bases, leaving 3 bases of the junction unmatched.

The V gene is TRBV10-1, the J gene TRBJ2-1; TRBD2 is a possible D gene (5 bases). Germline CDR1 reads WNHNN; CDR2 reads SYGVQD (reference sequence). This CDR3 is 14 amino acids long. V was cut by 2 bases and J by 0 bases, with 5 bases left in between. The CDR3 DNA sequence: TGCGCCAGCAGTGAGGGGAGCTCCTACAATGAGCAGTTCTTC. It translates to CASSEGSSYNEQFF.

J is TRBJ1-1 and V is TRBV28, with 10 positions matching TRBD1. CDR1 and CDR2 (germline): MDHEN, SYDVKM. The trim removed 2 bases at V and 13 bases at J, leaving 7 bases unmatched. The CDR3 is made up of 13 amino acids. The CDR3 region is CASSLPGQGKDFF. For the CDR3, the DNA is TGTGCCAGCAGTTTACCGGGACAGGGGAAAGATTTCTTT.

The V call is TRBV5-6, the J call TRBJ1-1; D gene ambiguous. Germline values: CDR1 SGHDT, CDR2 YYEEEE. V was shortened by 6 bases and J by 1 base, with 10 bases between the two germline ends. The CDR3 is made up of 13 amino acids. CDR3 amino acids: CASTPPGNTEAFF. CDR3 in DNA: TGTGCCAGCACCCCCCCCGGGAACACTGAAGCTTTCTTT.

This chain connects TRBV19 to TRBJ1-2; perhaps TRBD1 as D (5 bases). CDR3 length: 12 amino acids. V gave up 7 bases and J gave up 8 bases, with 14 bases separating them. Germline CDR1 reads LNHDA; CDR2 reads SQIVND (reference sequence). The CDR3 sequence is CASNRGPVGYTF. CDR3 bases: TGTGCCAGTAACCGGGGCCCGGTGGGCTACACCTTC.

The J gene is TRBJ2-7, the V gene TRBV4-1; D gene unclear. Trimming cost V 3 bases and J 5 bases, with 11 bases left between them. The CDR3 is made up of 13 amino acids. Germline V gene sequence: CDR1 MGHRA, CDR2 YSYEKL. In DNA form, the CDR3 reads TGCGCCAGCAGCCATGGGGTGTTCGACGAGCAGTACTTC. Translated: CASSHGVFDEQYF.

The chain links TRBV5-5 to TRBJ2-7; unclear D gene. The CDR3 spans 12 residues. CDR1 is SGHKS, CDR2 YYEKEE, per germline (reference sequence). V lost 4 bases to trimming and J lost 3 bases, with 8 bases between them. The CDR3 sequence is CASSKDRYEQYF. For the CDR3, the DNA is TGTGCCAGCAGCAAGGACCGCTACGAGCAGTACTTC.

Details on this clone: The same CDR3 also results from other DNA sequences found in this sample. The chain is built from TRBV9 and TRBJ1-2; no clear D. This CDR3 spans 12 amino acids. The V gene's germline CDR1 is SGDLS and CDR2 YYNGEE. The V end lost 0 bases, the J end lost 4 bases, and 4 bases lay between the germline ends. Here the CDR3 DNA reads TGTGCCAGCAGCGTAGGCGGCTATGGCTACACCTTC. It is translated as CASSVGGYGYTF. Full variable domain (outside the CDR3, taken from reference TRBV9 and TRBJ1-2): DSGVTQTPKHLITATGQRVTLRCSPRSGDLSVYWYQQSLDQGLQFLIQYYNGEERAKGNILERFSAQQFPDLHSELNLSSLELGDSALYFCASSVGGYGYTFGSGTRLTVV.

V usage is TRBV5-1 and J usage is TRBJ1-1, with D possibly matching TRBD1 (5 bases). CDR1 is SGHRS and CDR2 is YFSETQ in the germline V gene. V shed 0 bases and J shed 7 bases, with 7 bases lying between them. This CDR3 is 12 amino acids long. The CDR3 DNA is TGCGCCAGCAGCTTGGACAGGCGTGAAGCTTTCTTT. It yields the protein CASSLDRREAFF.